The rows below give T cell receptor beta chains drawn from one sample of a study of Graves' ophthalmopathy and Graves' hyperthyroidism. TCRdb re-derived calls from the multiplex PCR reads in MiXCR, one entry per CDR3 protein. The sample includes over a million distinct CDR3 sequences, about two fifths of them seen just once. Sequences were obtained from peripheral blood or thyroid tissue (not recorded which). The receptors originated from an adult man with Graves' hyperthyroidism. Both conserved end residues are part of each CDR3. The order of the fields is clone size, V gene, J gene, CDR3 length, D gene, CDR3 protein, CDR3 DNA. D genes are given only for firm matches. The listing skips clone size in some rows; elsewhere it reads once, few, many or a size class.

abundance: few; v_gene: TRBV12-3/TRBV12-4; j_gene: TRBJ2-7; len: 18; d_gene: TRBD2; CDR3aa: CASSKSGLAGASSYEQYF; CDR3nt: TGTGCCAGCTCAAAAAGTGGACTAGCGGGAGCTAGCTCCTACGAGCAGTACTTC
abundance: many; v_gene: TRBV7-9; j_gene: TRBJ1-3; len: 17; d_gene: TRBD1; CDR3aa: CASSTYGQDGSGNTIYF; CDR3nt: TGTGCCAGCAGCACCTACGGACAGGACGGCTCTGGAAACACCATATATTTT
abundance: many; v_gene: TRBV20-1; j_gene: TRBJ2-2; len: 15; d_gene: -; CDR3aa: CSARDSGWVTGELFF; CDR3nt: TGCAGTGCTAGAGATTCCGGGTGGGTCACCGGGGAGCTGTTTTTT
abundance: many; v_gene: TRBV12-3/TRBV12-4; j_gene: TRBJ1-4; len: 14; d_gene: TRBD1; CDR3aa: CASRTGARGEKLFF; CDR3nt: TGTGCCAGCAGGACAGGGGCCCGGGGTGAAAAACTGTTTTTT
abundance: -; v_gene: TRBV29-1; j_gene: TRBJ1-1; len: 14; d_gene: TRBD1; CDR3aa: CSLLGGRQNTEAFF; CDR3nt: TGCAGCTTACTAGGGGGCAGACAGAACACTGAAGCTTTCTTT
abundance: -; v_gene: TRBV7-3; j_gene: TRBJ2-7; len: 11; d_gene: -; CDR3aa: CAISGEYEQYF; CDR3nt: TGTGCCATCAGTGGGGAGTACGAGCAGTACTTC
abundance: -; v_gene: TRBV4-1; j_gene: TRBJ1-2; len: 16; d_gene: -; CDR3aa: CASSQGDIGAGYGYTF; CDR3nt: TGCGCCAGCAGCCAAGGGGATATTGGGGCGGGCTATGGCTACACCTTC
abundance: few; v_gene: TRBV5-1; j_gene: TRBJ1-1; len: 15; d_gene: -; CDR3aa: CASSEEGHRGTEAFF; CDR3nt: TGCGCCAGCAGCGAAGAGGGGCATCGGGGTACTGAAGCTTTCTTT
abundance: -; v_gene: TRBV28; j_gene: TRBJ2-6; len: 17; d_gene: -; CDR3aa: CASSPTTSVSGANVPTF; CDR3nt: TGTGCCAGCAGTCCAACCACCTCCGTCTCTGGGGCCAACGTCCCGACTTTC
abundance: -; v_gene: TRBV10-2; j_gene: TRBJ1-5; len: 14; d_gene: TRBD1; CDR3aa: CASRRDSKNQPQHF; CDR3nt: TGCGCCAGCAGGAGGGACAGCAAAAATCAGCCCCAGCATTTT
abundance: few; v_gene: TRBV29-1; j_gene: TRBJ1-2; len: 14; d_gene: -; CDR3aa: CSVEVFRSAYGYTF; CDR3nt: TGCAGCGTTGAAGTTTTCCGCAGTGCCTATGGCTACACCTTC
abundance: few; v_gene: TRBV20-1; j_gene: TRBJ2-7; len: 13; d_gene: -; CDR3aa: CSASDIGFYEQYF; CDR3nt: TGCAGTGCTAGTGATATAGGTTTTTACGAGCAGTACTTC
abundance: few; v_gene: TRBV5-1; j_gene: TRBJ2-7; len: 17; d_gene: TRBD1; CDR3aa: CASSPLKPGQGADEQYF; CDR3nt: TGCGCCAGCAGCCCGCTAAAACCGGGACAGGGGGCGGACGAGCAGTACTTC
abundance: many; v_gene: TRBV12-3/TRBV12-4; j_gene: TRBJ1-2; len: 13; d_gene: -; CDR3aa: CASKLRGGQGYTF; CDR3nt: TGTGCCAGCAAGCTCAGGGGCGGTCAGGGCTACACCTTC
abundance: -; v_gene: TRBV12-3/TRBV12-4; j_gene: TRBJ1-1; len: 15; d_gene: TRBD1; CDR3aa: CASSLRDRENTEAFF; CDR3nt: TGTGCCAGCAGTTTGAGGGACAGGGAGAACACTGAAGCTTTCTTT
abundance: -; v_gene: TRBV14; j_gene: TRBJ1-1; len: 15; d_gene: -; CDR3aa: CASSFGPGRNTEAFF; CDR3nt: TGCGCCAGCAGCTTTGGGCCCGGGAGGAACACTGAAGCTTTCTTT
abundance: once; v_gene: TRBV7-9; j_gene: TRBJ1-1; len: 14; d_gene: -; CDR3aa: CASSLMREDTEAFF; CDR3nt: TGTGCCAGCAGCTTAATGCGGGAGGACACTGAAGCTTTCTTT
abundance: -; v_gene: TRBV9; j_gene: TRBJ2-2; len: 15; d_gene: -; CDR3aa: CASSVGAGAQGELFF; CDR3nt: TGTGCCAGCAGCGTAGGGGCCGGGGCCCAAGGGGAGCTGTTTTTT
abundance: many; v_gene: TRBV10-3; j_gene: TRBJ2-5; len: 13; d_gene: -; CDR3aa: CAIGFAGEETQYF; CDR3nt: TGTGCCATCGGCTTCGCAGGGGAAGAGACCCAGTACTTC
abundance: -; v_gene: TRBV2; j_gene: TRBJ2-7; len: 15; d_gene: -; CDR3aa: CASSEEGGGSYEQYF; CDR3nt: TGTGCCAGCAGTGAAGAGGGGGGGGGTTCCTACGAGCAGTACTTC
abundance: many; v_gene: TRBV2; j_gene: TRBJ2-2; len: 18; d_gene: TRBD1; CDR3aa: CASSDVGQGDYSTGELFF; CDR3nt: TGTGCCAGCAGTGATGTTGGACAGGGGGATTATTCTACCGGGGAGCTGTTTTTT
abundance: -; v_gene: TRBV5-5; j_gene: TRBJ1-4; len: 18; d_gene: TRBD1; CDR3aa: CASSLGDQGAATNEKLFF; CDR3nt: TGTGCCAGCAGCTTGGGGGACCAGGGGGCCGCAACTAATGAAAAACTGTTTTTT
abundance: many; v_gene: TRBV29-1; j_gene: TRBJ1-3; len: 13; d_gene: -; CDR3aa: CSVTWNAGNTIYF; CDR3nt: TGCAGCGTGACTTGGAATGCTGGAAACACCATATATTTT
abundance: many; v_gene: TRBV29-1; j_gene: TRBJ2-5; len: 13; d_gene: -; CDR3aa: CSVVGGNQETQYF; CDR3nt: TGCAGCGTTGTGGGCGGGAACCAAGAGACCCAGTACTTC
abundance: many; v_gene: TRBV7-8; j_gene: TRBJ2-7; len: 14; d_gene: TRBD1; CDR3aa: CASSARQGAYEQYF; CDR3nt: TGTGCCAGCAGCGCCCGACAGGGGGCCTACGAGCAGTACTTC
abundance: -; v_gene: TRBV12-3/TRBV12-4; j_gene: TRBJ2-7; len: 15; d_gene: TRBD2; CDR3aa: CASSLGAGALYEQYF; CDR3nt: TGTGCCAGCAGTTTAGGAGCGGGGGCCCTTTACGAGCAGTACTTC
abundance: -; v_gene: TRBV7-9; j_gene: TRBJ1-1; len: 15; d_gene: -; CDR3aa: CASSQEYGRVTEAFF; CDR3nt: TGCGCCAGCAGCCAAGAGTATGGGAGGGTCACTGAAGCTTTCTTT
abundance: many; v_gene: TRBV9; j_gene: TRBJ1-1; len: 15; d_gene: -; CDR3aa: CASSVAVTGNTEAFF; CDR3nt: TGTGCCAGCAGCGTAGCGGTAACGGGGAACACTGAAGCTTTCTTT
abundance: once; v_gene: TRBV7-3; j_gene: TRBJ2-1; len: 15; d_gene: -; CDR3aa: CASSLGASEYNEQFF; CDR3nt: TGTGCCAGCAGCTTAGGGGCTAGCGAGTACAATGAGCAGTTCTTC
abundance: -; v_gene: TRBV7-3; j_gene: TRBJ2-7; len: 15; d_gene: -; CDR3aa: CASSSQLASYNEQYF; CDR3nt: TGTGCCAGCAGCTCACAACTAGCCAGCTACAATGAGCAGTACTTC
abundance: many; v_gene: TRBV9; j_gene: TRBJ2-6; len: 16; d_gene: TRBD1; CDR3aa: CASSARGQAGANVLTF; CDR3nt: TGTGCCAGCAGCGCCAGGGGACAGGCTGGGGCCAACGTCCTGACTTTC
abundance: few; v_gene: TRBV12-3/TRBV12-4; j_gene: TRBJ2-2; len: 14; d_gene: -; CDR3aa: CASSFPGYAGELFF; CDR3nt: TGTGCCAGCAGTTTCCCAGGTTATGCCGGGGAGCTGTTTTTT
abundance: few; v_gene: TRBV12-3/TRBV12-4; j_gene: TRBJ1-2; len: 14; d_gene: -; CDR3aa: CASSLNQGADGYTF; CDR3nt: TGTGCCAGCAGCCTGAACCAGGGTGCGGATGGCTACACCTTC
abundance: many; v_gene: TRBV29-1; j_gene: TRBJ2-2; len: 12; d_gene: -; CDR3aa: CSATWSAGELFF; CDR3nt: TGCAGCGCTACGTGGTCGGCCGGGGAGCTGTTTTTT
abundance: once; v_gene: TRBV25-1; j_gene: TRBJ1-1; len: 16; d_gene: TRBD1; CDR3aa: CTSNTQGAGRNTEAFF; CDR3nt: TGTACCAGCAACACTCAGGGGGCAGGTCGGAACACTGAAGCTTTCTTT
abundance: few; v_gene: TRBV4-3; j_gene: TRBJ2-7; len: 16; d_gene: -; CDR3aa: CASSQSTGIITYEQYF; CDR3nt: TGCGCCAGCAGCCAATCTACTGGTATAATCACCTACGAGCAGTACTTC
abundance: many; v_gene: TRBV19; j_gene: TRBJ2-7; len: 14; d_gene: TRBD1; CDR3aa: CASKTGQGSYEQYF; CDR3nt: TGTGCCAGTAAAACGGGACAGGGATCCTACGAGCAGTACTTC
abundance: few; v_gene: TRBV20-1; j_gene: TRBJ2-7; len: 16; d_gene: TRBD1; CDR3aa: CSARDRVVTGTYEQYF; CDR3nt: TGCAGTGCTAGAGATCGGGTGGTGACAGGGACCTACGAGCAGTACTTC
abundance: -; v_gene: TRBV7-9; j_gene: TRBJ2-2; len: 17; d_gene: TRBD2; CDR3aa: CASSKGLAGSSTGELFF; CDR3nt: TGTGCCAGCAGCAAGGGACTAGCGGGATCAAGCACCGGGGAGCTGTTTTTT
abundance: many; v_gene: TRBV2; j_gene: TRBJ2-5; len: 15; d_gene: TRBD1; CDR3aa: CASFLGQGRQETQYF; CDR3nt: TGTGCCAGCTTTTTGGGACAGGGAAGACAAGAGACCCAGTACTTC